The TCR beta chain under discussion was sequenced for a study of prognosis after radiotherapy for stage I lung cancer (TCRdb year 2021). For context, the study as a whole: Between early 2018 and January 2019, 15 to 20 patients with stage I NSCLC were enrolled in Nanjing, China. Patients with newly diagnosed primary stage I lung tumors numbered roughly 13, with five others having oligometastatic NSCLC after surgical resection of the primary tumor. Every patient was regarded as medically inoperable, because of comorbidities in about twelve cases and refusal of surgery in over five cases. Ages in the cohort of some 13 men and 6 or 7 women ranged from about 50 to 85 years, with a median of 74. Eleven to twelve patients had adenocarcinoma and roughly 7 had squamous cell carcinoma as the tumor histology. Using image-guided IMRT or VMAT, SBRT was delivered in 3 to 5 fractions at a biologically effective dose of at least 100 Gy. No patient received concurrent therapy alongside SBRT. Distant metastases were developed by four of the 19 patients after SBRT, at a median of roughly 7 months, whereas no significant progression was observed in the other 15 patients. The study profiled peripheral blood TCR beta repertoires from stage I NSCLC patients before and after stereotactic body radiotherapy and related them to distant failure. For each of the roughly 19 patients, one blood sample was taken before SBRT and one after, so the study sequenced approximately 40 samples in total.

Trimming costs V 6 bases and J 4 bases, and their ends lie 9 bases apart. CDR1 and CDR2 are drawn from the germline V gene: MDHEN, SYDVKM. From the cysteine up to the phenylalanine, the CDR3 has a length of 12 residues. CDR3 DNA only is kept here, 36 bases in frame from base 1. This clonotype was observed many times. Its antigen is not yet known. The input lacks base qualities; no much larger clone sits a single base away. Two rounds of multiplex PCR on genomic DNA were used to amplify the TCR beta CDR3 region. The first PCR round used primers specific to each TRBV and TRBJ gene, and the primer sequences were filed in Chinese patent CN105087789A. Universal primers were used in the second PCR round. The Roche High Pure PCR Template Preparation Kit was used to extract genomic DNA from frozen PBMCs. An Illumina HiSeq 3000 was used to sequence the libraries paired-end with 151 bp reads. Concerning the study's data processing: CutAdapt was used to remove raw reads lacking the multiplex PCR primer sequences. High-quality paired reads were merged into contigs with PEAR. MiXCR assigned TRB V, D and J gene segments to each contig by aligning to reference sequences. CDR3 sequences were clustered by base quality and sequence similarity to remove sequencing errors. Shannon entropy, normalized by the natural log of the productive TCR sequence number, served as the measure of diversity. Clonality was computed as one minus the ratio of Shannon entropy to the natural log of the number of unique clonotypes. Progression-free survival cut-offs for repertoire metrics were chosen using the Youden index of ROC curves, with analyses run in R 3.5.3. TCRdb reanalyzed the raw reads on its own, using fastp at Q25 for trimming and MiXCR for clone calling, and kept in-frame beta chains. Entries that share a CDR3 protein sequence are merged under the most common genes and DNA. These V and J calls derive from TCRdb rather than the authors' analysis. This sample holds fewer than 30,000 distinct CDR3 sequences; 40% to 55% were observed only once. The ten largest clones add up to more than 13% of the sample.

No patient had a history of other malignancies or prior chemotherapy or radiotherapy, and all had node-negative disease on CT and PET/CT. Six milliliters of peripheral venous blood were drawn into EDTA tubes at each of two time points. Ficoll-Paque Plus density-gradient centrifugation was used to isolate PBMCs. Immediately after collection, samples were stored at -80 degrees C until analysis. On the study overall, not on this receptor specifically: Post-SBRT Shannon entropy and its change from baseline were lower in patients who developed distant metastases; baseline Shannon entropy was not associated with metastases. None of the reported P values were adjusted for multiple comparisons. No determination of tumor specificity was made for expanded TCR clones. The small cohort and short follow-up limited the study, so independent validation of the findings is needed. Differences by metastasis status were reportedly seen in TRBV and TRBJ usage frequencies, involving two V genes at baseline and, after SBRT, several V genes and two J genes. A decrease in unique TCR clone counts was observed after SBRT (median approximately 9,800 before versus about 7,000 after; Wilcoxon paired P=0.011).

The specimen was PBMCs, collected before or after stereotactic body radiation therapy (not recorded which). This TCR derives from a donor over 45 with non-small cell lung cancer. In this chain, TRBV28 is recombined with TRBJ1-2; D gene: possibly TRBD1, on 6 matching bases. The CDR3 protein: CASRDSFYGYTF. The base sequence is TGTGCCAGCAGGGACAGCTTCTATGGCTACACCTTC.